Listed below are T cell receptor beta chains from one sample, sequenced in a study of STAT5B mutations in CD4+ large granular lymphocyte leukemia. TCRdb's table, derived via immunoSEQ multiplex PCR, lists solely in-frame clones and lacks some. Among roughly 30,000 clones, 72% were seen once, and the ten largest hold less than 2.5%. Sequences were obtained from CD4+ T cells from blood buffy coats. All receptors come from a human donor in good health. Both conserved end residues are part of each CDR3.

V: TRBV6-5
J: TRBJ2-3
CDR3: CASNRGVGTDTQYF

V: TRBV7-2
J: TRBJ1-6
CDR3: CASSLLPSTENSPLHF

V: TRBV4-2
J: TRBJ2-5
CDR3: CASSQETQGLYQETQYF

V: TRBV2
J: TRBJ1-4
CDR3: CASSADSLGEKLFF

V: TRBV7-7
J: TRBJ2-3
CDR3: CASSPSSVQADTQYF

V: TRBV19
J: TRBJ1-3
CDR3: CASTTWWGSSGNTIYF

V: TRBV7-2
J: TRBJ2-3
CDR3: CASSLAHGVNTDTQYF

V: TRBV7-2
J: TRBJ1-2
CDR3: CASSTADGIYGYTF

V: TRBV7-9
J: TRBJ1-3
CDR3: CASSTYRGSENTIYF

V: TRBV5-4
J: TRBJ1-1
CDR3: CASSLGTKKFTEAFF

V: TRBV15
J: TRBJ1-2
CDR3: CATSRDRRAYGYTF

V: TRBV4-3
J: TRBJ2-7
CDR3: CASSQDLGRHYEQYF

V: TRBV6-1
J: TRBJ2-2
CDR3: CASSEAGLRGDTGELFF